The following is a T cell receptor (beta chain) sequence with its context. This clone's antigen is unknown. Per-nucleotide qualities are absent, and no much larger clonotype sits a single base away. This entry belongs to a study of blood T cell repertoires in COVID-19 (TCRdb year 2020). Some background on the complete study: Samples from collaborators originated in the United States, Italy and Spain and spanned both the acute and convalescent phases of COVID-19. Where HLA class I and class II types were available, the types were taken from metadata supplied by the sample provider, not from assay-based typing. The dataset comprised deeply sampled blood TCRbeta repertoires from subjects exposed to, actively infected with, or recovered from COVID-19. Samples came from the ongoing ImmuneRACE study (first 160 participants) plus 1,254 subjects from 6 global collaborators. Nearly every sample came with metadata listing a de-identified subject ID, COVID-19 status, age in years and sex. The material from the prospective study consisted of cDNA or gDNA derived from T cells, B-cell-depleted T cells, or PBMCs. The repertoires were released in a freely available public database meant as a resource for research on the immune response to SARS-CoV-2. General findings and caveats noted by the study authors: The amount of clinical and demographic metadata varied by source and participant and was provided uncurated.

The immunoSEQ Assay, a bias-controlled multiplex PCR, was used to amplify TCRbeta CDR3 regions from genomic DNA. As for how the authors treated the data: Nucleated cell counts per sample were estimated from amplification of reference gene primers within the assay. Sequence reads were collapsed and filtered to measure the absolute abundance of every unique TCRbeta CDR3 rearrangement. For each sample, productive Simpson clonality was calculated by taking the square root of Simpson's diversity index across productive rearrangements. The table was pulled from immuneACCESS by TCRdb, which kept in-frame rearrangements only. Such tables lose some clones; where checked, under half of the loss comes from unresolved V genes, and the rest has no known cause. V, J and clone size are taken as reported in that table, and D and trimming were inferred from the DNA itself. For this sample the table gives hundreds of thousands of clones, of which around nine tenths were detected only once. The ten largest clones capture roughly 3% of the sample.

CDR1 and CDR2 (MNHEY, SMNVEV) derive from the germline V gene (reference sequence). V is pared back by 6 bases and J by 6 bases, with 11 bases lying between the germline termini. The CDR3, cysteine through phenylalanine, is 13 amino acids long. Only the CDR3 DNA is retained, 39 bases long and in frame from the first base. Each collaborating institution followed its own protocols to collect whole blood in K2EDTA tubes. For TCRbeta analysis, collaborators shipped samples as frozen whole blood, isolated PBMCs, or DNA extracted from either of those sample types. The sequenced sample consisted of peripheral blood. Recombination connected TRBV27 to TRBJ2-2; TRBD2 might be the D gene, on 5 matching bases. The origin of this receptor is a man in his fifties or sixties with acute or convalescent COVID-19. The CDR3 protein: CASSGRVAGELFF. The nucleotide sequence reads TGTGCCAGCAGCGGGCGGGTGGCCGGGGAGCTGTTTTTT.